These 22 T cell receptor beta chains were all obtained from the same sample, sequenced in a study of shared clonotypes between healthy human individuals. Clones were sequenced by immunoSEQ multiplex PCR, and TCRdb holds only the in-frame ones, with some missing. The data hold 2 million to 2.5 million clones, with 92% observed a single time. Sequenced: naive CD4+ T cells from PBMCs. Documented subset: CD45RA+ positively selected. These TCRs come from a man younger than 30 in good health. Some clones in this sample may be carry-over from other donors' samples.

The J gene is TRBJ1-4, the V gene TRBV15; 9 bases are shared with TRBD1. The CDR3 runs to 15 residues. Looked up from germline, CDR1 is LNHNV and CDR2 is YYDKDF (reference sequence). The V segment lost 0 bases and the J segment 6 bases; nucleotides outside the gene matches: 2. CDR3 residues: CATSRDDRGDEKLFF. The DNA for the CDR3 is TGTGCCACCAGCAGAGACGACAGGGGGGATGAAAAACTGTTTTTT.

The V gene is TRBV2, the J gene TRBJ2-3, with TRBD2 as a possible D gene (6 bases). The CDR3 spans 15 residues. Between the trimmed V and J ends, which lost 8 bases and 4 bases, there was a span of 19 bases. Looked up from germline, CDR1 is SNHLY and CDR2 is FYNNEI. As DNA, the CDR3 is TGTGCCAGCTTTTTCAATCCGGGAGAGGCAGATACGCAGTATTTT. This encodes CASFFNPGEADTQYF. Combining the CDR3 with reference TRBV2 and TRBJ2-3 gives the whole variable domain EPEVTQTPSHQVTQMGQEVILRCVPISNHLYFYWYRQILGQKVEFLVSFYNNEISEKSEIFDDQFSVERPDGSNFTLKIRSTKLEDSAMYFCASFFNPGEADTQYFGPGTRLTVL.

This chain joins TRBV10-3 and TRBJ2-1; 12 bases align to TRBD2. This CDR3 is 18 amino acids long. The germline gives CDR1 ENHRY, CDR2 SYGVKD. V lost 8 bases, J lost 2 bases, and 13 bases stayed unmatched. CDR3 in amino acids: CAIRAELAGGPTYNEQFF. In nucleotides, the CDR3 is TGTGCCATCCGTGCCGAACTAGCGGGAGGCCCTACCTACAATGAGCAGTTCTTC.

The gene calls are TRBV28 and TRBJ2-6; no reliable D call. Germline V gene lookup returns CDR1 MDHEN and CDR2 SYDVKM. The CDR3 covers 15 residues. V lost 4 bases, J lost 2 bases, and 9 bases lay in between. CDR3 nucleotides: TGTGCCAGCAGTTCCCCCCTGGCTGGGGCCAACGTCCTGACTTTC. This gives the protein CASSSPLAGANVLTF.

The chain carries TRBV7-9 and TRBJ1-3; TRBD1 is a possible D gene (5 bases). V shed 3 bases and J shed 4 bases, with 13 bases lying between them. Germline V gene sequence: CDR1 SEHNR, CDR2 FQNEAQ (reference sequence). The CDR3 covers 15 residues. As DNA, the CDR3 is TGTGCCAGCAGCTTCTCAGGGCCGGCGGGAAACACCATATATTTT. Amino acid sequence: CASSFSGPAGNTIYF.

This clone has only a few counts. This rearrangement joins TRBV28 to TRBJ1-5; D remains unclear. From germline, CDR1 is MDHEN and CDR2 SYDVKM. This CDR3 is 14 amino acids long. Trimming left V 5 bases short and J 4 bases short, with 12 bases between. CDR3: CASSPLVRNQPQHF. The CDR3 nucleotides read TGTGCCAGCAGTCCCCTTGTCCGAAATCAGCCCCAGCATTTT.

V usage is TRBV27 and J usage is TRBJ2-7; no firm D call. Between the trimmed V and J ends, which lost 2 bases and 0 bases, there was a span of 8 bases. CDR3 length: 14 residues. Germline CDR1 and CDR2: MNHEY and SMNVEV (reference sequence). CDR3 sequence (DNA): TGTGCCAGCAGTTTAAGGTCCCTCTCCTACGAGCAGTACTTC. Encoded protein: CASSLRSLSYEQYF.

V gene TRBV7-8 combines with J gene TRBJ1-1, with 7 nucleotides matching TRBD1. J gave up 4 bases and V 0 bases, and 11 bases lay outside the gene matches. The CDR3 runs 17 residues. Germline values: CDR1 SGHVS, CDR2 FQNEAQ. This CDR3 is CASSLAGRGALGTEAFF. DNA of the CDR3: TGTGCCAGCAGCTTAGCCGGCAGGGGGGCGCTCGGCACTGAAGCTTTCTTT.

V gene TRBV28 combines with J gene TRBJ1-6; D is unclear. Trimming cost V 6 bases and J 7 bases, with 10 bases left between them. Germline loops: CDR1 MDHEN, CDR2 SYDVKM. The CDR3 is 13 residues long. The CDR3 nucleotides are TGTGCCAGCAGCAGACTTCTGAATTCACCCCTCCACTTT. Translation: CASSRLLNSPLHF. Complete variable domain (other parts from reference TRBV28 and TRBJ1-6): DVKVTQSSRYLVKRTGEKVFLECVQDMDHENMFWYRQDPGLGLRLIYFSYDVKMKEKGDIPEGYSVSREKKERFSLILESASTNQTSMYLCASSRLLNSPLHFGNGTRLTVT.

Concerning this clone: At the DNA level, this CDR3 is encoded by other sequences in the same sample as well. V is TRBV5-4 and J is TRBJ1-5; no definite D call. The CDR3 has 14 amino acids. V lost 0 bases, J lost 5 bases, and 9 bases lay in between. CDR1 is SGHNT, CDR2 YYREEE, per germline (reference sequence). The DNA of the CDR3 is TGTGCCAGCAGCTTGGCCGGAGGCGATCAGCCCCAGCATTTT. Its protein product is CASSLAGGDQPQHF.

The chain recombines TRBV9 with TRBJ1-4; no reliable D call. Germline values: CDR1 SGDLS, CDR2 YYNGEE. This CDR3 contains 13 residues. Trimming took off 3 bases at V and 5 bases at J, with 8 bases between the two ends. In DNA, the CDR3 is TGTGCCAGCAGCGGGGCAGTCAATGAAAAACTGTTTTTT. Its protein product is CASSGAVNEKLFF.

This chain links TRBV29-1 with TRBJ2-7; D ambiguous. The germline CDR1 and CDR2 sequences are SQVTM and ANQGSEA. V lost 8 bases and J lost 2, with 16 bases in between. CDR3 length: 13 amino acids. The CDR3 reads CSMTTATTYEQYF. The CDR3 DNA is TGCAGCATGACGACTGCCACAACCTACGAGCAGTACTTC.

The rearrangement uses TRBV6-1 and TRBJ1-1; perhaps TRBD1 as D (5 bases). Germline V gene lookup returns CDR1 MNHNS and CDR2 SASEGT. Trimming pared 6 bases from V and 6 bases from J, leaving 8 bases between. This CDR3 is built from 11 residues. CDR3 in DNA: TGTGCCAGCAGGCGGGGGGCTGAAGCTTTCTTT. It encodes CASRRGAEAFF.

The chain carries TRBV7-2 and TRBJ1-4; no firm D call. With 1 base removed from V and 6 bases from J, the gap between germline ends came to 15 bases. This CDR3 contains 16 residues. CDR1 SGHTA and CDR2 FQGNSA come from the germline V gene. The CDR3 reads CASSLGPQVLDEKLFF. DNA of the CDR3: TGTGCCAGCAGCTTAGGCCCCCAAGTTCTTGATGAAAAACTGTTTTTT.

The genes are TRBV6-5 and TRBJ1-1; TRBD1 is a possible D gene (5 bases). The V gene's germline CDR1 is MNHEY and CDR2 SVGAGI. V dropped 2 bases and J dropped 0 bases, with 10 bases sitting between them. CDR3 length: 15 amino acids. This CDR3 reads CASSYDSPMNTEAFF. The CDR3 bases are TGTGCCAGCAGTTACGACAGTCCCATGAACACTGAAGCTTTCTTT.

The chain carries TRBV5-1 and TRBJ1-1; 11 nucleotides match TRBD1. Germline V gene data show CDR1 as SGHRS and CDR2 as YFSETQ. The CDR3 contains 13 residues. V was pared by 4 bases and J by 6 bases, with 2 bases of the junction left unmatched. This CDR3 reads CASSPGQGAEAFF. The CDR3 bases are TGCGCCAGCAGCCCGGGACAGGGGGCTGAAGCTTTCTTT. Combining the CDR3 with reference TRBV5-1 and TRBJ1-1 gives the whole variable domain KAGVTQTPRYLIKTRGQQVTLSCSPISGHRSVSWYQQTPGQGLQFLFEYFSETQRNKGNFPGRFSGRQFSNSRSEMNVSTLELGDSALYLCASSPGQGAEAFFGQGTRLTVV.

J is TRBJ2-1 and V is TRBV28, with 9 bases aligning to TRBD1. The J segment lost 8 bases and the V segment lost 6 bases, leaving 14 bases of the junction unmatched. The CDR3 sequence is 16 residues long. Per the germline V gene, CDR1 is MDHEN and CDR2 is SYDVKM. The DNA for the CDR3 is TGTGCCAGCAGCCATCCCAGATGGGACAGGGATTATGAGCAGTTCTTC. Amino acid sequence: CASSHPRWDRDYEQFF.

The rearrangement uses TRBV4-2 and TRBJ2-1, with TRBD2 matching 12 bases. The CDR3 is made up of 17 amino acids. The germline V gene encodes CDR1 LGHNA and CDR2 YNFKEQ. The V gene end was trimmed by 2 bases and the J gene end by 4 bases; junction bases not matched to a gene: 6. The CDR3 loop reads CASSQPGLAGLYNEQFF. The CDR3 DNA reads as TGTGCCAGCAGCCAACCGGGACTAGCGGGCCTTTACAATGAGCAGTTCTTC.

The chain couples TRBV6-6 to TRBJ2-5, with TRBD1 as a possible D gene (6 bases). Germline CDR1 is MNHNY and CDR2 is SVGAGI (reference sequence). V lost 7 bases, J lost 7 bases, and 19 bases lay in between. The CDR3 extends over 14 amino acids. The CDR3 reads CASNHRELEGTQYF. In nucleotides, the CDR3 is TGTGCCAGCAACCACAGGGAATTAGAGGGGACCCAGTACTTC.

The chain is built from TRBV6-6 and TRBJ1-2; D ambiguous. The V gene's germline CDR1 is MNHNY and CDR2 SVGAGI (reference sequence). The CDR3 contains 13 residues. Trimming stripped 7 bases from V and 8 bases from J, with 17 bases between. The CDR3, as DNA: TGTGCCAGCAACAACCAGGTTCAAGAAGGCTACACCTTC. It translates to CASNNQVQEGYTF.

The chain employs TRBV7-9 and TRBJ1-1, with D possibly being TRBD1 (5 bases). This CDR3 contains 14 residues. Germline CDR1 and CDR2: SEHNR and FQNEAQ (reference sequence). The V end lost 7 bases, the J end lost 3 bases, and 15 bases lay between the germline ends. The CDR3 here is CASKKRLGDTEAFF. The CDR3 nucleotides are TGTGCCAGCAAAAAACGGTTAGGGGACACTGAAGCTTTCTTT.

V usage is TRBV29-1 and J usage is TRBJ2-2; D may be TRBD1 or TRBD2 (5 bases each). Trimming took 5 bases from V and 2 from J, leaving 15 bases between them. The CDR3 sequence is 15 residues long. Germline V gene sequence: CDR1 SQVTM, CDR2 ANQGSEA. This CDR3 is CSVPGRAVNTGELFF. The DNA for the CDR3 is TGCAGCGTTCCGGGACGGGCGGTCAACACCGGGGAGCTGTTTTTT.